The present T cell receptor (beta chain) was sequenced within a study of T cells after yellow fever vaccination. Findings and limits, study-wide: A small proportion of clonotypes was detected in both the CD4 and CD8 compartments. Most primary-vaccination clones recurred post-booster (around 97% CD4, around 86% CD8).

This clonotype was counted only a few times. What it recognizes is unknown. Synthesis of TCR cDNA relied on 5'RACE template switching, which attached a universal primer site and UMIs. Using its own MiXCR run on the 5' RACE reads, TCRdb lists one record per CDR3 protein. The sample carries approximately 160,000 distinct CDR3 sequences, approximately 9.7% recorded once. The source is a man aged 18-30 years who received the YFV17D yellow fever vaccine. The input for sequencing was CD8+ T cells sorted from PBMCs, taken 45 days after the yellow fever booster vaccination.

CDR3 DNA: TGCGCCAGCAGCCAAGGGGGGGCTGGGGCCAACGTCCTGACTTTC. Translated, it gives CASSQGGAGANVLTF. This chain joins TRBV4-3 and TRBJ2-6; tentatively, D is TRBD2 (6 bases). The CDR3 is made up of 15 amino acids. CDR1 is LGHNA, CDR2 YSLEER, per germline. V was trimmed by 1 base and J by 2 bases, leaving 6 bases between them.